This is a list of T cell receptor beta chains from one sample in a study of vaccination and CD4 T cells after COVID-19. From the PCR reads, TCRdb called clonotypes with MiXCR, one entry per CDR3 protein. The sample contains over 20,000 distinct CDR3 sequences, around 50% of which appear only once. For these receptors, no antigen is known. The sample taken for sequencing was CD4+ T cells from blood, cultured in vitro. These receptors were collected from a human donor who had recovered from COVID-19. Both conserved end residues are part of each CDR3. Each record gives: V gene, clone size, D gene, J gene, CDR3 protein, CDR3 DNA. D genes are given only for firm matches. A clone size is listed for some rows: how often the clone was seen (once, few, many), or a class if it is expanded.

TRBV20-1,NA,NA,TRBJ2-3,CSARPSLQADTQYF,TGCAGTGCTAGGCCTAGTTTGCAGGCAGATACGCAGTATTTT
TRBV5-8,NA,TRBD1,TRBJ1-4,CASSSWGRGLLFF,TGTGCCAGCAGCTCCTGGGGCAGGGGGTTACTGTTTTTT
TRBV29-1,few,TRBD1,TRBJ1-2,CSVADRASGYTF,TGCAGCGTTGCGGACAGGGCGTCCGGCTACACCTTC
TRBV19,NA,NA,TRBJ1-1,CASTPMMQSVTEAFF,TGTGCCAGTACCCCCATGATGCAGTCCGTCACTGAAGCTTTCTTT
TRBV27,NA,NA,TRBJ2-5,CATRGGETQYF,TGTGCCACCCGGGGAGGAGAGACCCAGTACTTC
TRBV7-2,NA,NA,TRBJ2-2,CASSLAASTGELFF,TGTGCCAGCAGCTTAGCCGCATCCACCGGGGAGCTGTTTTTT
TRBV7-9,few,TRBD2,TRBJ2-2,CASSRAGDTGELFF,TGTGCCAGCAGCCGAGCGGGAGACACCGGGGAGCTGTTTTTT
TRBV19,few,TRBD1,TRBJ1-1,CASSPTGGYTEAFF,TGTGCCAGTAGCCCTACAGGGGGCTACACTGAAGCTTTCTTT
TRBV6-5,NA,NA,TRBJ1-5,CASSYLGYSNQPQHF,TGTGCCAGCAGTTACCTGGGCTATAGCAATCAGCCCCAGCATTTT
TRBV6-2/TRBV6-3,few,NA,TRBJ2-7,CASRRRGLSYEQYF,TGTGCCAGCAGAAGGAGGGGGCTATCCTACGAGCAGTACTTC
TRBV15,NA,NA,TRBJ2-7,CATSRGGMRAAYEQYF,TGTGCCACCAGCAGAGGTGGCATGAGGGCGGCCTACGAGCAGTACTTC
TRBV19,NA,NA,TRBJ1-5,CASSILRPGNQPQHF,TGTGCCAGTAGTATCTTAAGGCCAGGCAATCAGCCCCAGCATTTT
TRBV6-1,NA,NA,TRBJ1-1,CASSAPGPNTEAFF,TGTGCCAGCAGTGCGCCCGGACCTAACACTGAAGCTTTCTTT
TRBV20-1,NA,NA,TRBJ2-6,CSARDTGISGANVLTF,TGCAGTGCTAGAGATACCGGAATCTCTGGGGCCAACGTCCTGACTTTC
TRBV20-1,NA,NA,TRBJ2-3,CSAGGRVDTLYF,TGCAGTGCAGGGGGGCGGGTAGATACGCTGTATTTT
TRBV24-1,NA,NA,TRBJ2-5,CATSQYGSQTQYF,TGTGCCACCAGTCAGTACGGGAGCCAGACCCAGTACTTC
TRBV4-3,NA,NA,TRBJ2-1,CASSQARQGSGGPPSYNEQFF,TGCGCCAGCAGCCAAGCCCGACAGGGATCTGGAGGGCCCCCCTCCTACAATGAGCAGTTCTTC
TRBV11-2,few,NA,TRBJ1-1,CASRPGQNTEAFF,TGTGCCAGCAGACCAGGACAGAACACTGAAGCTTTCTTT
TRBV29-1,NA,TRBD1,TRBJ1-1,CSVGSAGGTEAFF,TGCAGCGTTGGGAGTGCAGGGGGTACTGAAGCTTTCTTT
TRBV2,few,NA,TRBJ2-1,CASSAFHPTGGEQFF,TGTGCCAGCAGTGCCTTCCACCCCACCGGAGGGGAGCAGTTCTTC
TRBV19,few,NA,TRBJ2-5,CASSIKETQYF,TGTGCCAGTAGTATAAAGGAGACCCAGTACTTC
TRBV19,NA,NA,TRBJ2-7,CASSPQVSSNYEQYF,TGTGCCAGTAGTCCACAGGTTTCCTCCAACTACGAGCAGTACTTC
TRBV7-3,NA,NA,TRBJ2-6,CASSPNPGTTGANVLTF,TGTGCCAGCAGCCCAAACCCAGGGACGACTGGGGCCAACGTCCTGACTTTC
TRBV7-2,NA,TRBD1,TRBJ1-1,CASSPGTALEAFF,TGTGCCAGCAGCCCCGGGACAGCACTTGAAGCTTTCTTT
TRBV5-1,NA,NA,TRBJ1-5,CASSEDNLPNQPQHF,TGCGCCAGCAGCGAGGACAACCTACCCAATCAGCCCCAGCATTTT
TRBV5-4,NA,TRBD1,TRBJ1-5,CASSRWGQGSQPQHF,TGTGCCAGCAGCCGATGGGGACAGGGGAGTCAGCCCCAGCATTTT
TRBV12-3/TRBV12-4,NA,NA,TRBJ1-1,CASSLQGKTEAFF,TGTGCCAGCAGTTTACAGGGAAAAACTGAAGCTTTCTTT
TRBV2,NA,NA,TRBJ1-1,CASSERLGTRNEAFF,TGTGCCAGCAGTGAACGTCTGGGAACGCGCAATGAAGCTTTCTTT
TRBV20-1,once,TRBD1,TRBJ1-5,CSASLVQGGRQPQHF,TGCAGTGCTTCACTCGTGCAGGGGGGGAGGCAGCCCCAGCATTTT
TRBV21-1,NA,NA,TRBJ1-2,CASSSKGSGYGYTF,TGTGCCAGCAGCAGTAAGGGTTCTGGCTATGGCTACACCTTC
TRBV5-1,NA,NA,TRBJ1-2,CASSPFDEGYTF,TGCGCCAGCAGTCCTTTTGATGAGGGCTACACCTTC
TRBV10-1,NA,TRBD1,TRBJ2-7,CASSAGTTGKAYEQYF,TGCGCCAGCAGTGCCGGTACGACAGGGAAGGCTTACGAGCAGTACTTC
TRBV5-3,NA,NA,TRBJ1-1,CASSLAGGTGNTEAFF,TGTGCCAGCAGCTTGGCCGGGGGAACAGGGAACACTGAAGCTTTCTTT
TRBV20-1,NA,NA,TRBJ1-4,CSARVSRRNEKLFF,TGCAGTGCTAGAGTCAGTCGGAGGAATGAAAAACTGTTTTTT
TRBV29-1,NA,NA,TRBJ2-1,CSAIGPNEQFF,TGCAGCGCGATAGGGCCGAATGAGCAGTTCTTC
TRBV24-1,NA,TRBD2,TRBJ2-3,CATSDLGLAGGFTDTQYF,TGTGCCACCAGTGACCTAGGGCTAGCGGGAGGGTTCACAGATACGCAGTATTTT
TRBV28,NA,NA,TRBJ1-2,CASSFTGGSSSNYGYTF,TGTGCCAGCAGTTTTACGGGGGGGTCCTCTTCTAACTATGGCTACACCTTC
TRBV2,NA,NA,TRBJ1-3,CASSAGEAGRNTIYF,TGTGCCAGCAGTGCCGGCGAGGCAGGGCGAAACACCATATATTTT
TRBV7-7,medium-sized,TRBD1,TRBJ2-5,CASSLIYDRGRETQYF,TGTGCTAGCAGCCTAATATATGACAGGGGGCGGGAGACCCAGTACTTC
TRBV7-9,NA,TRBD1,TRBJ2-2,CASSLGQGSGELFF,TGTGCCAGCAGCTTAGGACAGGGAAGCGGGGAGCTGTTTTTT
TRBV6-4,NA,TRBD1,TRBJ2-3,CASSLTGSTDTQYF,TGTGCCAGCAGCCTGACAGGGTCGACAGATACGCAGTATTTT
TRBV27,NA,NA,TRBJ1-1,CASSLGAGMNTEAFF,TGTGCCAGCAGTCTAGGGGCAGGGATGAACACTGAAGCTTTCTTT
TRBV21-1,NA,NA,TRBJ1-5,CASSSTTPGQGARWNQPQHF,TGTGCCAGCAGCAGTACAACGCCGGGACAGGGGGCGCGATGGAATCAGCCCCAGCATTTT
TRBV5-1,NA,NA,TRBJ1-1,CASSPRTANTEAFF,TGCGCCAGCAGCCCCCGCACCGCGAACACTGAAGCTTTCTTT
TRBV5-4,few,TRBD2,TRBJ2-3,CASSDFSGSADTQYF,TGTGCCAGCAGCGATTTTAGCGGGAGCGCAGATACGCAGTATTTT
TRBV12-3/TRBV12-4,NA,NA,TRBJ1-2,CASTKGSHSF,TGTGCCAGCACGAAAGGGAGCCATTCCTTC
TRBV7-3,NA,NA,TRBJ2-7,CASSLNAGPYEQYF,TGTGCCAGCAGCTTAAATGCAGGTCCCTACGAGCAGTACTTC
TRBV6-5,few,NA,TRBJ2-2,CASSYSWSAGELFF,TGTGCCAGCAGTTACTCTTGGTCAGCAGGGGAGCTGTTTTTT
TRBV12-3/TRBV12-4,few,NA,TRBJ1-1,CASSLQGGLNTEAFF,TGTGCCAGCAGTTTACAAGGCGGGTTGAACACTGAAGCTTTCTTT
TRBV7-9,NA,TRBD1,TRBJ2-1,CASSSTTGGLEQFF,TGTGCCAGCAGCTCCACGACAGGGGGTCTTGAGCAGTTCTTC
TRBV11-2,NA,NA,TRBJ2-1,CASMSGLSYNEQFF,TGTGCCAGCATGTCAGGACTCTCATACAATGAGCAGTTCTTC
TRBV6-1,NA,NA,TRBJ1-2,CASSEGLTANYGYTF,TGTGCCAGCAGTGAAGGTTTGACGGCTAACTATGGCTACACCTTC
TRBV11-2,NA,NA,TRBJ1-6,CASSFRVKDSPLHF,TGTGCCAGCAGCTTTCGGGTAAAAGATTCACCCCTCCACTTT
TRBV19,few,NA,TRBJ1-5,CANPTVQPQHF,TGTGCCAACCCTACAGTTCAGCCCCAGCATTTT
TRBV4-1,NA,NA,TRBJ2-7,CASSQTLVRGPSYEQYF,TGCGCCAGCAGCCAAACCCTCGTCCGGGGGCCCTCCTACGAGCAGTACTTC